These 14 T cell receptor beta chains originate from one sample sequenced in a study of blood T cell repertoires in COVID-19 (dated by TCRdb to 2018 to 2020). The library was produced with the immunoSEQ multiplex PCR assay. The source is immuneACCESS, and TCRdb retained only in-frame sequences with V and J called. Part of the clones is not carried over; for the studies checked, unresolved V genes explain less than half of this, and the remainder is unexplained. This sample has more than 65,000 clones in its table, and 84% of those were observed once. The ten top clones hold 3.5% of the sample. The sequencing input was peripheral blood. Source of these receptors: a man aged 45-65 years with acute or convalescent COVID-19.

V usage is TRBV27 and J usage is TRBJ2-5; no clear D. Per the germline V gene, CDR1 is MNHEY and CDR2 is SMNVEV (reference sequence). Trimming removed 5 bases at V and 3 bases at J, with 16 bases between. CDR3 length: 15 amino acids. The CDR3 loop reads CASSPPSSRKETQYF. CDR3 bases: TGTGCCAGCAGTCCTCCATCTTCTAGGAAAGAGACCCAGTACTTC.

The chain has TRBV14 and TRBJ2-7; 8 bases map to TRBD2. Germline lookup yields CDR1 SGHDN and CDR2 FVKESK. The CDR3 is made up of 18 amino acids. With V trimmed by 4 bases and J by 2 bases, 16 bases remained unmatched. The CDR3 bases are TGTGCCAGCAGCCCCCGCGGCTTCGAGAAGGGACTAGCCTACGAGCAGTACTTC. Amino acids: CASSPRGFEKGLAYEQYF.

The chain has TRBV2 and TRBJ2-7; D gene uncertain. The CDR3 loop spans 12 amino acids. Germline values: CDR1 SNHLY, CDR2 FYNNEI. Trimming left V 2 bases short and J 2 bases short, with 4 bases between. CDR3 bases: TGTGCCAGCAGTGAACAGGCCTACGAGCAGTACTTC. Translation gives CASSEQAYEQYF.

V is TRBV27 and J is TRBJ2-7; 13 positions agree with TRBD2. The germline V gene encodes CDR1 MNHEY and CDR2 SMNVEV (reference sequence). This CDR3 spans 13 amino acids. V trimming: 5 bases; J trimming: 5 bases; junction bases outside the gene matches: 0. The CDR3 DNA is TGTGCCAGCAGTGGACTAGCGGGAGACGAGCAGTACTTC. This codes for CASSGLAGDEQYF.

This chain links TRBV19 with TRBJ2-7, with 8 positions matching TRBD1. In germline, CDR1 is LNHDA, CDR2 SQIVND (reference sequence). This CDR3 is 15 amino acids long. J lost 4 bases, V lost 5 bases, and 10 bases had no gene match. The CDR3 DNA is TGTGCCAGTAGTGAGGGGGACAGGACAATTTACGAGCAGTACTTC. It yields the protein CASSEGDRTIYEQYF.

J is TRBJ2-7 and V is TRBV7-8, with D unclear. CDR1 and CDR2 from the germline V gene are SGHVS and FQNEAQ. CDR3 length: 15 amino acids. V dropped 0 bases and J dropped 4 bases, with 13 bases sitting between them. The CDR3 bases are TGTGCCAGCAGCTTAGCACGATATTCAGTATACGAGCAGTACTTC. Its protein product is CASSLARYSVYEQYF.

The chain combines TRBV30 with TRBJ1-2; 8 bases fit TRBD1. CDR1 and CDR2 (germline): GTSNPN, SVGIG (reference sequence). V lost 2 bases to trimming and J lost 8 bases; unmatched junction nucleotides: 19. CDR3 size: 17 residues. The CDR3 DNA sequence: TGTGCCTGGAGTAGTACGGCTTGGACAGGGTATGCTCGCGGCTACACCTTC. Translated, it gives CAWSSTAWTGYARGYTF.

This sequence joins TRBV19 and TRBJ1-1; D is unresolved. Germline lookup yields CDR1 LNHDA and CDR2 SQIVND (reference sequence). The CDR3 loop spans 13 amino acids. Trimming pared 5 bases from V and 4 bases from J, leaving 11 bases between. CDR3 loop: CASSGTYSTEAFF. Here the CDR3 DNA reads TGTGCCAGTAGTGGAACCTACAGCACTGAAGCTTTCTTT.

The chain couples TRBV7-2 to TRBJ1-1; TRBD1 agrees at 7 bases. Germline CDR1 reads SGHTA; CDR2 reads FQGNSA. The CDR3 consists of 14 residues. The junction had 3 bases not matched to a gene; V was cut back by 3 bases and J by 2 bases. In DNA, the CDR3 is TGTGCCAGCAGCTTCACAGGGGCTAACACTGAAGCTTTCTTT. Protein sequence: CASSFTGANTEAFF. Full variable domain (remainder filled in from reference TRBV7-2 and TRBJ1-1): GAGVSQSPSNKVTEKGKDVELRCDPISGHTALYWYRQSLGQGLEFLIYFQGNSAPDKSGLPSDRFSAERTGGSVSTLTIQRTQQEDSAVYLCASSFTGANTEAFFGQGTRLTVV.

The chain recombines TRBV5-1 with TRBJ2-1; D perhaps matches TRBD2 (6 bases). The V gene's germline CDR1 is SGHRS and CDR2 YFSETQ. The V end lost 2 bases, the J end lost 1 base, and 13 bases lay between the germline ends. This CDR3 is built from 16 residues. The chain's CDR3 is CASSLRGTGSYNEQFF. The DNA for the CDR3 is TGCGCCAGCAGCTTACGGGGGACGGGTTCCTACAATGAGCAGTTCTTC.

V usage is TRBV11-2 and J usage is TRBJ1-5, with 9 bases aligning to TRBD1. V dropped 1 base and J dropped 4; count of bases not matched to a gene: 2. The CDR3 runs 15 residues. Germline V gene data show CDR1 as SGHAT and CDR2 as FQNNGV. This CDR3 is CASSLAGQGNQPQHF. CDR3 in DNA: TGTGCCAGCAGCTTAGCAGGACAGGGGAATCAGCCCCAGCATTTT.

This rearrangement joins TRBV5-4 to TRBJ1-4, with 7 bases matching TRBD1. The CDR3 has 15 residues. V lost 4 bases and J lost 8; bases outside the gene matches: 11. Germline CDR1 is SGHNT and CDR2 is YYREEE (reference sequence). The CDR3: CASSPASGQAEKLFF. The CDR3 bases are TGTGCCAGCAGCCCAGCCTCAGGACAGGCGGAAAAACTGTTTTTT.

This chain joins TRBV3-1 (or the pseudogene TRBV3-2) and TRBJ2-3, with 10 bases fitting TRBD2. Trimming at V came to 4 bases and at J to 4 bases, leaving 8 bases not matched to a gene. The CDR3 consists of 16 residues. Germline V lookup: CDR1 LGHDT, CDR2 YNNKEL (reference sequence). The CDR3 bases are TGTGCCAGCAGCCCCCAGACTAGCGGGTCTTCAGATACGCAGTATTTT. It translates to CASSPQTSGSSDTQYF.

This chain uses TRBV4-2 with TRBJ1-1; D call uncertain. CDR3 length: 12 residues. CDR1 is LGHNA, CDR2 YNFKEQ, per germline. Trimming cost V 1 base and J 7 bases, with 7 bases left between them. CDR3 loop: CASSQGELEAFF. In nucleotides, the CDR3 is TGTGCCAGCAGCCAAGGGGAGCTTGAAGCTTTCTTT.